This TCR beta chain was observed in a study of shared clonotypes between healthy human individuals. Study-wide background: A couple of women and three men aged 18 to 49 made up the donors. General study results and limits: Clonotypes not shared had lower generation probabilities than those common to all four donors.

TCRdb's table, derived via immunoSEQ multiplex PCR, lists solely in-frame clones and lacks some. This sample yields some 2 million clones, of which about 95% are seen a single time; roughly 1.1% belongs to the top ten. The naive CD8 population came from CD45RO-negative cells selected for CCR7, without terminally differentiated effector memory CD45RA+ cells. Free of recent acute infections or vaccinations, the donors were healthy HIV-negative adults. Note on this clone: Its antigen is currently unknown.

Specimen: naive CD8+ T cells sorted from blood. This clonotype was sampled from a man aged 18 to 30 in good health.

The CDR3 nucleotides are TGTGCCAGCAGCTTTACAGGGGGTAGTGACACTGAAGCTTTCTTT. Residues: CASSFTGGSDTEAFF. The gene calls are TRBV5-4 and TRBJ1-1; 8 nucleotides align to TRBD1. Losses at the gene ends were 2 bases for V and 3 bases for J; bases not matched to a gene: 6. The CDR3 contains 15 residues. CDR1 is SGHNT, CDR2 YYREEE, per germline (reference sequence).